The rows below give T cell receptor beta chains drawn from one sample of a study of regulatory T cells in long-lasting Graves disease. Each CDR3 protein gets one entry after TCRdb re-called the multiplex PCR reads with MiXCR. The sample has about 660,000 distinct CDR3 sequences; roughly 30% are singletons. Sequencing was performed on peripheral blood mononuclear cells (PBMCs), taken when the disease was refractory, from a patient treated with antithyroid drugs. All receptors derive from a female donor with Graves disease. The CDR3 runs from the conserved cysteine through the conserved F or W. The D gene is left open where the match is weak. Size is omitted from some rows. Given values are once, few, many or a class for expanded clones.

clone_size: -; v_call: TRBV5-1; j_call: TRBJ1-1; d_call: TRBD1; cdr3_nt: TGCGCCAGCGCAACAGGGGAAAGTAGGGGTACTGAAGCTTTCTTT; cdr3_aa: CASATGESRGTEAFF
clone_size: few; v_call: TRBV15; j_call: TRBJ2-5; d_call: -; cdr3_nt: TGTGCCACCAGGGCAGACCAAGAGACCCAGTACTTC; cdr3_aa: CATRADQETQYF
clone_size: -; v_call: TRBV7-2; j_call: TRBJ2-5; d_call: -; cdr3_nt: TGTGCCAGCAGCTTAGCGCATGAGCGGCAAGAGACCCAGTACTTC; cdr3_aa: CASSLAHERQETQYF
clone_size: few; v_call: TRBV4-2; j_call: TRBJ2-7; d_call: -; cdr3_nt: TGTGCCAGCAGCCAAGGTATGACAGGTTCCTACGAGCAGTACTTC; cdr3_aa: CASSQGMTGSYEQYF
clone_size: few; v_call: TRBV5-1; j_call: TRBJ2-5; d_call: TRBD1; cdr3_nt: TGCGCCAGCAGCCTACCTAGGGGACAGGGAGCGGAGACCCAGTACTTC; cdr3_aa: CASSLPRGQGAETQYF
clone_size: -; v_call: TRBV15; j_call: TRBJ2-2; d_call: -; cdr3_nt: TGTGCCACCAGCAGAGATCTCCCGGGGGCCGGGGAGCTGTTTTTT; cdr3_aa: CATSRDLPGAGELFF
clone_size: -; v_call: TRBV5-1; j_call: TRBJ2-3; d_call: TRBD2; cdr3_nt: TGCGCCAGCAGCTTATTCATCCGGGAGGCCACAGATACGCAGTATTTT; cdr3_aa: CASSLFIREATDTQYF
clone_size: few; v_call: TRBV28; j_call: TRBJ2-7; d_call: TRBD2; cdr3_nt: TGTGCCAGCAGTTCCCGACTAGCGGGAGGGCCAAGGGAGCAGTACTTC; cdr3_aa: CASSSRLAGGPREQYF
clone_size: many; v_call: TRBV2; j_call: TRBJ2-4; d_call: -; cdr3_nt: TGTGCCAGCAGTCCCTTCGGGCTACGGAAAAACATTCAGTACTTC; cdr3_aa: CASSPFGLRKNIQYF
clone_size: -; v_call: TRBV4-1; j_call: TRBJ1-4; d_call: -; cdr3_nt: TGCGCCAGCAGCCAAGATGGGGGAAGTAGAGATGAAAAACTGTTTTTT; cdr3_aa: CASSQDGGSRDEKLFF
clone_size: once; v_call: TRBV9; j_call: TRBJ2-2; d_call: TRBD2; cdr3_nt: TGTGCCAGCAGCGTGCCGGGGAGGGGCACCGGGGAGCTGTTTTTT; cdr3_aa: CASSVPGRGTGELFF
clone_size: -; v_call: TRBV29-1; j_call: TRBJ1-1; d_call: TRBD1; cdr3_nt: TGCAGCGTTCACAGGGGAAGAGGCACTGAAGCTTTCTTT; cdr3_aa: CSVHRGRGTEAFF
clone_size: -; v_call: TRBV30; j_call: TRBJ1-2; d_call: -; cdr3_nt: TGTGCCTGGAGCCAACCCTGGGGTCCTAACTATGGCTACACCTTC; cdr3_aa: CAWSQPWGPNYGYTF
clone_size: -; v_call: TRBV30; j_call: TRBJ2-5; d_call: TRBD2; cdr3_nt: TGTGCCTGGAGTGGGGCTAGCGGGAGACGGGAGACCCAGTACTTC; cdr3_aa: CAWSGASGRRETQYF
clone_size: -; v_call: TRBV6-1; j_call: TRBJ1-4; d_call: -; cdr3_nt: TGTGCCAGCAGTGAACGGCAGTCCGCAACTAATGAAAAACTGTTTTTT; cdr3_aa: CASSERQSATNEKLFF
clone_size: few; v_call: TRBV6-1; j_call: TRBJ1-2; d_call: -; cdr3_nt: TGTGCCAGCAGTCAAAGGTCGGCAGGCATATACTATGGCTACACCTTC; cdr3_aa: CASSQRSAGIYYGYTF
clone_size: -; v_call: TRBV6-1; j_call: TRBJ2-7; d_call: TRBD1; cdr3_nt: TGTGCCAGCAATGATCCGGGACAGGGCTACGAGCAGTACTTC; cdr3_aa: CASNDPGQGYEQYF
clone_size: few; v_call: TRBV6-2/TRBV6-3; j_call: TRBJ1-5; d_call: TRBD1; cdr3_nt: TGTGCCAGCAGTTCCGCAGGACAGGGGGACGGGCAGCCCCAGCATTTT; cdr3_aa: CASSSAGQGDGQPQHF
clone_size: -; v_call: TRBV12-3/TRBV12-4; j_call: TRBJ2-7; d_call: TRBD2; cdr3_nt: TGTGCCAGCAGTTTAAGAGGACTAGCGGATTCATACTCCTACGAGCAGTACTTC; cdr3_aa: CASSLRGLADSYSYEQYF
clone_size: -; v_call: TRBV7-2; j_call: TRBJ1-2; d_call: TRBD1; cdr3_nt: TGTGCCAGCAGGTCGCCGGGACAGGGTCCTGGCTACACCTTC; cdr3_aa: CASRSPGQGPGYTF
clone_size: -; v_call: TRBV20-1; j_call: TRBJ1-4; d_call: -; cdr3_nt: TGCAGTGTAGGGGGTGATGAAAAACTGTTTTTT; cdr3_aa: CSVGGDEKLFF
clone_size: -; v_call: TRBV4-1; j_call: TRBJ2-7; d_call: -; cdr3_nt: TGCGCCAGCAGCCGAACAGGGGGGGGAATCTACGAGCAGTACTTC; cdr3_aa: CASSRTGGGIYEQYF
clone_size: -; v_call: TRBV28; j_call: TRBJ1-2; d_call: TRBD1; cdr3_nt: TGTGCCAGCAGGGGACAGGGGTGGATTTTTGGCTACACCTTC; cdr3_aa: CASRGQGWIFGYTF
clone_size: few; v_call: TRBV7-8; j_call: TRBJ1-1; d_call: -; cdr3_nt: TGTGCCAGCAGCTTCTCAATCAAGAACACTGAAGCTTTCTTT; cdr3_aa: CASSFSIKNTEAFF
clone_size: -; v_call: TRBV28; j_call: TRBJ1-2; d_call: -; cdr3_nt: TGTGCCAGCAGTTTAGGTTTTGGAGCTAACTATGGCTACACCTTC; cdr3_aa: CASSLGFGANYGYTF
clone_size: few; v_call: TRBV27; j_call: TRBJ1-1; d_call: -; cdr3_nt: TGTGCCAGCAGTTTAAACTCCAACGCTGAAGCTTTCTTT; cdr3_aa: CASSLNSNAEAFF
clone_size: many; v_call: TRBV6-2/TRBV6-3; j_call: TRBJ2-7; d_call: TRBD2; cdr3_nt: TGTGCCAGCAGTTACAAAGCGACAGGGACTAGCGCCTACGAGCAGTACTTC; cdr3_aa: CASSYKATGTSAYEQYF
clone_size: -; v_call: TRBV3-1; j_call: TRBJ1-1; d_call: -; cdr3_nt: TGTGCCAGCAGCCCTCAGACAGACACTGAAGCTTTCTTT; cdr3_aa: CASSPQTDTEAFF
clone_size: few; v_call: TRBV2; j_call: TRBJ1-2; d_call: -; cdr3_nt: TGTGCCAGCAGTGTTGCCGGTTGGGACTCACGCTATGGCTACACCTTC; cdr3_aa: CASSVAGWDSRYGYTF
clone_size: few; v_call: TRBV20-1; j_call: TRBJ2-7; d_call: -; cdr3_nt: TGCAGTGCTAGAGCCCCTAGTAGCCACGAGCAGTACTTC; cdr3_aa: CSARAPSSHEQYF
clone_size: -; v_call: TRBV15; j_call: TRBJ2-7; d_call: -; cdr3_nt: TGTGCCACCAGCAGAGATCTGATGGGGAAGACAAGACTTTTCTACGAGCAGTACTTC; cdr3_aa: CATSRDLMGKTRLFYEQYF
clone_size: -; v_call: TRBV28; j_call: TRBJ2-4; d_call: TRBD2; cdr3_nt: TGTGCCAGCAGTTTAAGGGCGGGAGGGGGACTAGCCAAAAACATTCAGTACTTC; cdr3_aa: CASSLRAGGGLAKNIQYF
clone_size: -; v_call: TRBV20-1; j_call: TRBJ1-6; d_call: TRBD1; cdr3_nt: TGCAGTGCTAGAGAGGGGGCCGGGACAGGGGACTCACCCCTCCACTTT; cdr3_aa: CSAREGAGTGDSPLHF
clone_size: -; v_call: TRBV27; j_call: TRBJ1-2; d_call: TRBD1; cdr3_nt: TGTGCCAACAGTGCTATTGGGGGACAGGGTATGGGCTATGGCTACACCTTC; cdr3_aa: CANSAIGGQGMGYGYTF
clone_size: -; v_call: TRBV13; j_call: TRBJ1-2; d_call: TRBD1; cdr3_nt: TGTGCCAGCAGCTTTGTCGACAGGGGGCACGATGGCTACACCTTC; cdr3_aa: CASSFVDRGHDGYTF
clone_size: few; v_call: TRBV29-1; j_call: TRBJ2-4; d_call: -; cdr3_nt: TGCAGCGTTAGACAGGCCCTAGCCAAAAACATTCAGTACTTC; cdr3_aa: CSVRQALAKNIQYF
clone_size: few; v_call: TRBV15; j_call: TRBJ1-2; d_call: -; cdr3_nt: TGTGCCACCAGCAGAAGTGTAACGCGGGCTTCCTATGGCTACACCTTC; cdr3_aa: CATSRSVTRASYGYTF
clone_size: once; v_call: TRBV10-3; j_call: TRBJ1-4; d_call: -; cdr3_nt: TGTGCCATCAGTGGTGGCCTACCCGGTGAAAAACTGTTTTTT; cdr3_aa: CAISGGLPGEKLFF
clone_size: -; v_call: TRBV30; j_call: TRBJ2-7; d_call: -; cdr3_nt: TGTGCCGGGGGATGGCGAGGGAGTTCCTACGAGCAGTACTTC; cdr3_aa: CAGGWRGSSYEQYF
clone_size: few; v_call: TRBV5-6; j_call: TRBJ2-5; d_call: -; cdr3_nt: TGTGCCAGCAGCTTGGCAGTCCAAGAGACCCAGTACTTC; cdr3_aa: CASSLAVQETQYF
clone_size: few; v_call: TRBV6-5; j_call: TRBJ1-2; d_call: -; cdr3_nt: TGTGCCAGCAGTTCTTACACGGGGATCCGAAACTATGGCTACACCTTC; cdr3_aa: CASSSYTGIRNYGYTF
clone_size: many; v_call: TRBV27; j_call: TRBJ1-1; d_call: -; cdr3_nt: TGTGCCAGCAGTAGGAACAGAGGCACTGAAGCTTTCTTT; cdr3_aa: CASSRNRGTEAFF
clone_size: few; v_call: TRBV2; j_call: TRBJ1-1; d_call: TRBD1; cdr3_nt: TGTGCCAGCATTAATGGGAGGACAGGGGGCTATGAAGCTTTCTTT; cdr3_aa: CASINGRTGGYEAFF
clone_size: few; v_call: TRBV6-1; j_call: TRBJ2-7; d_call: -; cdr3_nt: TGTGCCAGCAGTGCGCGGGGCCCTACCTACGAGCAGTACTTC; cdr3_aa: CASSARGPTYEQYF
clone_size: -; v_call: TRBV9; j_call: TRBJ2-6; d_call: -; cdr3_nt: TGTGCCAGCAGCGCAACAGGGTCTGGGGCCAACGTCCTGACTTTC; cdr3_aa: CASSATGSGANVLTF
clone_size: few; v_call: TRBV2; j_call: TRBJ2-7; d_call: TRBD1; cdr3_nt: TGTGCCACCAGACAGGGGGCGGACTACGAGCAGTACTTC; cdr3_aa: CATRQGADYEQYF
clone_size: -; v_call: TRBV27; j_call: TRBJ1-4; d_call: TRBD1; cdr3_nt: TGTGCCAGCAGCCACGACAGGGTTTATAATGAAAAACTGTTTTTT; cdr3_aa: CASSHDRVYNEKLFF
clone_size: few; v_call: TRBV5-1; j_call: TRBJ1-1; d_call: -; cdr3_nt: TGTGCCAGCAGCCGTATCCCAAAACTCCGGCCCACTGAAGCTTTCTTT; cdr3_aa: CASSRIPKLRPTEAFF
clone_size: -; v_call: TRBV20-1; j_call: TRBJ2-7; d_call: -; cdr3_nt: TGCAGTGCTGCCTCCTACGAGCAGTACTTC; cdr3_aa: CSAASYEQYF
clone_size: few; v_call: TRBV19; j_call: TRBJ1-1; d_call: -; cdr3_nt: TGTGCCAGTAGTACCGGACGGAAGGGTAACACTGAAGCTTTCTTT; cdr3_aa: CASSTGRKGNTEAFF
clone_size: many; v_call: TRBV6-1; j_call: TRBJ1-1; d_call: -; cdr3_nt: TGTGCCACCACGGGATCGCGGATAGCCACTGAAGCTTTCTTT; cdr3_aa: CATTGSRIATEAFF
clone_size: -; v_call: TRBV12-3/TRBV12-4; j_call: TRBJ2-7; d_call: TRBD2; cdr3_nt: TGTGCCAGCAGTGGATGGACTAGCGGGAGAACCTACGAGCAGTACTTC; cdr3_aa: CASSGWTSGRTYEQYF
clone_size: few; v_call: TRBV7-2; j_call: TRBJ1-1; d_call: TRBD1; cdr3_nt: TGTGCCAGCAGCCCGCGGGTGGTCGGGGCAGGGGGTTTGAACACTGAAGCTTTCTTT; cdr3_aa: CASSPRVVGAGGLNTEAFF